Below are 18 T cell receptor beta chains sequenced from a single sample in a study of T cell responses to AZD1222 COVID-19 vaccine (dated by TCRdb to the early 2020s). Reading the label with the study, this specimen's time point is: about 28 days (+/-7) after the second vaccine dose. Libraries were constructed by the immunoSEQ multiplex PCR assay. This immuneACCESS table, as held by TCRdb, lists in-frame sequences with V and J called but not all clones. Of the missing ones, under half trace to an unresolved V gene in checked studies; the others have no known cause. In this sample the table shows roughly 160,000 clones, around 90% of which occur a single time. Roughly 1.1% of the sample rests with the top ten. The sample consisted of peripheral blood, taken 28 days after the second AZD1222 dose. These receptors were taken from an adult who received the AZD1222 COVID-19 vaccine.

The rearrangement joins TRBV6-1 to TRBJ2-7, with 8 nucleotides matching TRBD2. CDR1 and CDR2 from the germline V gene are MNHNS and SASEGT. This CDR3 spans 14 amino acids. With 2 bases clipped from V and 5 bases from J, the junction kept 5 bases outside the gene matches. In DNA, the CDR3 is TGTGCCAGCAGTGAAAGCGGGAGCACTGACGAGCAGTACTTC. Amino acid sequence: CASSESGSTDEQYF.

The V and J genes are TRBV6-5 and TRBJ2-7; D is tentatively TRBD1 or TRBD2 (5 bases each). The CDR3 has 15 amino acids. Trimming stripped 6 bases from V and 4 bases from J, with 19 bases between. CDR1 and CDR2 from the germline V gene are MNHEY and SVGAGI. The CDR3 loop is CASSRDPLGVYEQYF. CDR3 DNA: TGTGCCAGCAGCCGGGACCCACTGGGGGTTTACGAGCAGTACTTC.

J is TRBJ2-2 and V is TRBV9, with unresolved D. The V gene's germline CDR1 is SGDLS and CDR2 YYNGEE. The length of the CDR3 is 13 residues. V lost 4 bases and J 7 bases, leaving 11 bases between the germline ends. As DNA, the CDR3 is TGTGCCAGCAGCTTTTTGGTGGACGGGGAGCTGTTTTTT. This encodes CASSFLVDGELFF.

Written as DNA, the CDR3 is TGTGCCACCTCTAGCGGGGTCTACAATGAGCAGTTCTTC. Its protein is CATSSGVYNEQFF. The chain uses TRBV18 and TRBJ2-1; 9 positions match TRBD2. This CDR3 has 13 residues. The V gene's germline CDR1 is KGHSH and CDR2 LQKENI. Losses at the gene ends were 10 bases for V and 3 bases for J; bases not matched to a gene: 4.

V gene TRBV5-1 combines with J gene TRBJ1-1; 8 nucleotides agree with TRBD1. In germline, CDR1 is SGHRS, CDR2 YFSETQ. Germline trimming cut 3 bases from V and 0 bases from J; bases unmatched to any gene: 7. This CDR3 has 16 amino acids. The CDR3 DNA reads TGCGCCAGCAGCTCTGGACAGGGCCAATTGAACACTGAAGCTTTCTTT. This gives the protein CASSSGQGQLNTEAFF.

This clone was counted a few times. The chain recombines TRBV15 with TRBJ2-7; D call uncertain. The CDR3 has 13 residues. Germline loops: CDR1 LNHNV, CDR2 YYDKDF (reference sequence). Trimming cost V 0 bases and J 3 bases, with 6 bases left between them. In nucleotides, the CDR3 is TGTGCCACCAGCAGAGATCTCAACTACGAGCAGTACTTC. Protein sequence: CATSRDLNYEQYF. Supplemented by reference TRBV15 and TRBJ2-7, the full variable domain reads DAMVIQNPRYQVTQFGKPVTLSCSQTLNHNVMYWYQQKSSQAPKLLFHYYDKDFNNEADTPDNFQSRRPNTSFCFLDIRSPGLGDTAMYLCATSRDLNYEQYFGPGTRLTVT.

The chain is built from TRBV12-3 or TRBV12-4 and TRBJ2-3; unclear D gene. The CDR3 runs to 13 residues. V lost 3 bases, J lost 2 bases, and 6 bases lay in between. The CDR3 spells CASSFPFTDTQYF. For the CDR3, the DNA is TGTGCCAGCAGTTTCCCGTTCACAGATACGCAGTATTTT.

The chain combines TRBV25-1 with TRBJ2-1; a weak D match, TRBD1 (6 bases). The CDR3 has 18 residues. Germline CDR1 reads MGHDK; CDR2 reads SYGVNS. Trimming took 2 bases from V and 6 from J, leaving 23 bases between them. The CDR3 spells CASSETSFLQGMSNEQFF. In nucleotides, the CDR3 is TGTGCCAGCAGTGAAACCTCCTTCTTGCAGGGGATGAGCAATGAGCAGTTCTTC.

The chain uses TRBV11-2 and TRBJ2-7, with no clear D. Germline V gives CDR1 SGHAT, CDR2 FQNNGV. Trimming shortened V by 1 base and J by 4 bases, and 5 bases separated the two germline ends. CDR3 length: 12 amino acids. The CDR3 spells CASSLGSYEQYF. The DNA for the CDR3 is TGTGCCAGCAGCTTAGGCTCTTACGAGCAGTACTTC.

The chain combines TRBV10-3 with TRBJ1-1, with 7 bases lining up with TRBD1. Germline values: CDR1 ENHRY, CDR2 SYGVKD. J gave up 0 bases and V 0 bases, and 13 bases lay outside the gene matches. This CDR3 spans 19 amino acids. The CDR3 sequence: CAISESPDRAPTMNTEAFF. In DNA, the CDR3 is TGTGCCATCAGTGAGTCGCCCGACAGGGCACCGACAATGAACACTGAAGCTTTCTTT.

The chain uses TRBV20-1 and TRBJ2-1; 8 bases match TRBD2. After removal of 3 bases from V and 5 bases from J, the junction contained 12 bases not matched to a gene. CDR1 is DFQATT, CDR2 SNEGSKA, per germline (reference sequence). The CDR3 has 16 residues. In nucleotides, the CDR3 is TGCAGTGCTAGTGATCGCGGGGGGCCCTTCCACAATGAGCAGTTCTTC. This gives the protein CSASDRGGPFHNEQFF.

The gene calls are TRBV7-9 and TRBJ1-4, with 7 bases aligning to TRBD1. CDR3 size: 14 residues. Germline lookup yields CDR1 SEHNR and CDR2 FQNEAQ (reference sequence). With V trimmed by 11 bases and J by 5 bases, 11 bases remained unmatched. The CDR3 sequence: CAGGFNRGNEKLFF. As DNA, the CDR3 is TGTGCCGGCGGATTTAACAGGGGAAATGAAAAACTGTTTTTT. Drawing the rest from reference TRBV7-9 and TRBJ1-4, the complete variable domain is DTGVSQNPRHKITKRGQNVTFRCDPISEHNRLYWYRQTLGQGPEFLTYFQNEAQLEKSRLLSDRFSAERPKGSFSTLEIQRTEQGDSAMYLCAGGFNRGNEKLFFGSGTQLSVL.

The chain uses TRBV18 and TRBJ2-5; maybe TRBD2 (5 bases). V shed 8 bases and J shed 7 bases, with 8 bases lying between them. Germline V gene lookup returns CDR1 KGHSH and CDR2 LQKENI. This CDR3 has 10 residues. CDR3 sequence reads: CASARGTQYF. For the CDR3, the DNA is TGTGCCAGCGCCCGGGGGACCCAGTACTTC.

The chain has TRBV27 and TRBJ1-2; a possible D gene is TRBD1 (6 bases). This CDR3 contains 14 residues. Between the trimmed V and J ends, which lost 5 bases and 0 bases, there was a span of 10 bases. Germline CDR1 MNHEY, CDR2 SMNVEV (reference sequence). CDR3 amino acids: CASSPQGSNYGYTF. Written as DNA, the CDR3 is TGTGCCAGCAGTCCCCAGGGGTCTAACTATGGCTACACCTTC.

The chain carries TRBV11-2 and TRBJ2-3; 7 bases are shared with TRBD1. The CDR3 runs to 14 residues. The V gene end was trimmed by 3 bases and the J gene end by 1 base; junction bases not matched to a gene: 1. The germline gives CDR1 SGHAT, CDR2 FQNNGV. The CDR3 nucleotides are TGTGCCAGCAGCTTCGGGACAGGCACAGATACGCAGTATTTT. It yields the protein CASSFGTGTDTQYF.

The genes are TRBV4-2 and TRBJ1-1; no clear D gene. The CDR3 loop spans 12 amino acids. Trimming removed 10 bases from V and 8 bases from J, with 17 bases in between. Germline values: CDR1 LGHNA, CDR2 YNFKEQ. In nucleotides, the CDR3 is TGTGCCACCAGAGGGCCCGGCCAGGAAGCTTTCTTT. Protein sequence: CATRGPGQEAFF.

The J gene is TRBJ1-2, the V gene TRBV9; 7 bases match TRBD1. J lost 2 bases, V lost 4 bases, and 5 bases had no gene match. The CDR3 loop spans 14 amino acids. CDR1 SGDLS and CDR2 YYNGEE come from the germline V gene. Written as DNA, the CDR3 is TGTGCCAGCAGCTACCGGGGACAGAACTATGGCTACACCTTC. Translating gives CASSYRGQNYGYTF.

The chain combines TRBV10-3 with TRBJ2-7; D is possibly TRBD2 (5 bases). The germline V and J ends were trimmed by 4 bases and 3 bases, with 13 bases remaining between them. Per the germline V gene, CDR1 is ENHRY and CDR2 is SYGVKD. This CDR3 contains 14 residues. CDR3 residues: CAISGPGLHYEQYF. In DNA, the CDR3 is TGTGCCATCAGTGGCCCTGGACTGCACTACGAGCAGTACTTC.